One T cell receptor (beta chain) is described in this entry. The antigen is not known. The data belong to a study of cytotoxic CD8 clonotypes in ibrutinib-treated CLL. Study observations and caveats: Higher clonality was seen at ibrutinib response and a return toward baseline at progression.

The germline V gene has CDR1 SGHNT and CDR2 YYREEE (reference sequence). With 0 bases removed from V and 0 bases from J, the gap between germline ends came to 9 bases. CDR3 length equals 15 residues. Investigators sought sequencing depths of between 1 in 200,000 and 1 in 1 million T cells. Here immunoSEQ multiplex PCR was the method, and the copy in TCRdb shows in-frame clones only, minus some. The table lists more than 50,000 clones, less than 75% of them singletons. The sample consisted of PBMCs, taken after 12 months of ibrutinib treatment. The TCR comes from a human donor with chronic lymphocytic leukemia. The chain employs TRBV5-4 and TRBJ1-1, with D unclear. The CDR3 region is CASSLGPALNTEAFF. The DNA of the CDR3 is TGTGCCAGCAGCTTGGGTCCGGCCCTGAACACTGAAGCTTTCTTT.